In this sample, the clone carrying this T cell receptor (beta chain) turned up a few times. This sample was included in a study of T cell repertoires in cytomegalovirus infection. The V end was cut by 2 bases, the J end by 3 bases, with 5 bases between. The CDR3 consists of 12 residues. TCRdb analysed the reads with MiXCR anew, one entry per CDR3 protein. In the table there are more than 150,000 distinct CDR3 sequences, 28% of which are singletons. The sequence derives from a human donor in good health (CMV status not recorded). Some clones in this sample may be carry-over from other donors' samples. The chain is built from TRBV12-3 or TRBV12-4 and TRBJ2-7; no firm D call. The sample taken for sequencing was PBMCs. The CDR3, as DNA: TGTGCCAGCAGTTTAAATTTCTACGAGCAGTACTTC. This gives the protein CASSLNFYEQYF.